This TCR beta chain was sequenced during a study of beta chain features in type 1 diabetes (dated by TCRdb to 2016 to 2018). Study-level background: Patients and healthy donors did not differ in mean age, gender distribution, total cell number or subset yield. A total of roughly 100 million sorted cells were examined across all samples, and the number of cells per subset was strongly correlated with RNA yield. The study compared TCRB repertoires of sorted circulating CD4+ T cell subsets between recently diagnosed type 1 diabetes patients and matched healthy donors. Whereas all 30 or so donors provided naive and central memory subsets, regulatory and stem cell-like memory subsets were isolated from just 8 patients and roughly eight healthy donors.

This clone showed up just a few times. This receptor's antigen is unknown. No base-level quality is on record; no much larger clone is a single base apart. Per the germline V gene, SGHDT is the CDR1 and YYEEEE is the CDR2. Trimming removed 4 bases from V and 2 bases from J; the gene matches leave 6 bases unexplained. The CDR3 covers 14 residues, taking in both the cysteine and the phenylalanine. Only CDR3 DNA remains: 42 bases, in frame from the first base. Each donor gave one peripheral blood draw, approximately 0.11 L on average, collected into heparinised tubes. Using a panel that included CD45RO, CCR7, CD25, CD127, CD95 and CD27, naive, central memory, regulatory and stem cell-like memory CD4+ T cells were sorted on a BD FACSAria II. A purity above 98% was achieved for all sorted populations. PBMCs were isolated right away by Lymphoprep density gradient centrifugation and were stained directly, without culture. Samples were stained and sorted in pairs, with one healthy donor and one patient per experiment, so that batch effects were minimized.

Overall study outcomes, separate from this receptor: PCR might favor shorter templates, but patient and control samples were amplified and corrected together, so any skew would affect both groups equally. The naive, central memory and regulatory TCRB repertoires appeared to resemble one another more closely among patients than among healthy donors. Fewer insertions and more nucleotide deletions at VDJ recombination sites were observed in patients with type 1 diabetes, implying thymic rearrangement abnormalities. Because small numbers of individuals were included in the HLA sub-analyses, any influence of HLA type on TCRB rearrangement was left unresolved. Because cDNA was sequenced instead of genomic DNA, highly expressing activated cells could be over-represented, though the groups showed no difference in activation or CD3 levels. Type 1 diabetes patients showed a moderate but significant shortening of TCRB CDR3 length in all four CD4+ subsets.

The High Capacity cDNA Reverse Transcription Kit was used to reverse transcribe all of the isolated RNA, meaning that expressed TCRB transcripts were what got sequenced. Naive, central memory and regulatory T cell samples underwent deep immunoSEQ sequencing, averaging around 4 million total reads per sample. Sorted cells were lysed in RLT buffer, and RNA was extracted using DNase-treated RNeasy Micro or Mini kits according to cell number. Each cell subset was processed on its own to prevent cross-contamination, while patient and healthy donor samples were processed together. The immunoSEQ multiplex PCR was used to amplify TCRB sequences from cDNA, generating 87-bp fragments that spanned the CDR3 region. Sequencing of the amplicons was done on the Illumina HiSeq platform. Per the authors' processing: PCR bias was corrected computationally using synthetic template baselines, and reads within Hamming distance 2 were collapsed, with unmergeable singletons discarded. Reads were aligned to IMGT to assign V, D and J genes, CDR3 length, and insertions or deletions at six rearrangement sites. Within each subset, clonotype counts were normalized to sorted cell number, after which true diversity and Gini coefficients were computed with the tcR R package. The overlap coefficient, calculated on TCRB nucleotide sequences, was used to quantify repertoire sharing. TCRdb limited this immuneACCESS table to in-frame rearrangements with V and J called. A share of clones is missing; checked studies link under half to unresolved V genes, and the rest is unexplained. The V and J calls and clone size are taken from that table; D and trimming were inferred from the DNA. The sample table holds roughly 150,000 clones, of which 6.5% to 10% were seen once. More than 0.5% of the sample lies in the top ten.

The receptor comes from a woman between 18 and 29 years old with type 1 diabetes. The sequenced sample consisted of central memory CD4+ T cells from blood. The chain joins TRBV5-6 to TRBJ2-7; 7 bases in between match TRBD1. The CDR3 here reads CASSADRFAYEQYF. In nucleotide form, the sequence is TGTGCCAGCAGCGCGGACAGGTTTGCCTACGAGCAGTACTTC.